Listed below are T cell receptor beta chains from one sample, sequenced in a study of blood T cell repertoires in COVID-19. Repertoires were generated with immunoSEQ multiplex PCR, while TCRdb's copy carries only in-frame clones and drops some. The table includes 300,000 to 350,000 clones, approximately 90% detected once. The source material was peripheral blood. Receptors were obtained from a woman between 18 and 29 years old who had recovered from COVID-19. Both conserved end residues are part of each CDR3. Size is stated for part of the rows, as once, few or many counts, or as a class when the clone is expanded.

v_gene	abundance	j_gene	CDR3aa
TRBV6-2/TRBV6-3	.	TRBJ2-1	CASSYSASGSNEQFF
TRBV11-2	.	TRBJ2-2	CASSHGQLTGELFF
TRBV24-1	.	TRBJ1-5	CATSEGASSQPQHF
TRBV6-4	many	TRBJ2-6	CASSDSGGSGANVLTF
TRBV4-3	.	TRBJ2-1	CASSQDADWGDEQFF
TRBV15	.	TRBJ1-2	CATSPRTYANYGYTF
TRBV2	.	TRBJ2-3	CASSLGLAGVSDTQYF
TRBV15	.	TRBJ1-3	CATSRDPGSRNTIYF
TRBV5-4	once	TRBJ1-1	CASSLVPGGTEAFF
TRBV5-4	.	TRBJ2-2	CASSLAGDTELFF
TRBV10-3	.	TRBJ1-1	CAIRTYGMETFFYGTEAFF
TRBV5-4	once	TRBJ1-2	CASRPPERYGYTF
TRBV29-1	.	TRBJ2-5	CSAEGAGTGVRETQYF
TRBV30	.	TRBJ2-1	CAWSLWSYNEQFF
TRBV12-5	.	TRBJ2-1	CASGPGTSGNDEQFF
TRBV6-2/TRBV6-3	.	TRBJ2-3	CASSYRQRTDTQYF
TRBV11-3	once	TRBJ2-2	CASSLVGWLAGGQTGELFF
TRBV2	.	TRBJ1-2	CASSVNRGGYTF
TRBV15	once	TRBJ1-2	CATSSRTRDATANYGYTF
TRBV23-1	.	TRBJ1-5	CASSHQRDQPQHF
TRBV3-1/TRBV3-2	.	TRBJ2-1	CASSQRTSGSEQFF
TRBV11-3	.	TRBJ2-5	CASSLDPRETQYF
TRBV7-9	once	TRBJ1-5	CASSSALGAQGNQPQHF
TRBV30	few	TRBJ1-2	CAWTFGGPDGYTF
TRBV18	.	TRBJ1-1	CASSQGGGDAEAFF
TRBV7-8	.	TRBJ1-4	CASSSGTGRGEKLFF
TRBV29-1	.	TRBJ2-5	CSVDLGGWEETQYF
TRBV19	few	TRBJ1-5	CASSILPGNSNQPQHF
TRBV5-4	.	TRBJ2-3	CASSPRERPDTQYF
TRBV15	.	TRBJ1-4	CATSRDRDIEFATNEKLFF
TRBV30	.	TRBJ1-1	CAWSPLFVSEAFF
TRBV25-1	once	TRBJ2-2	CASSGLAGAGELFF
TRBV3-1/TRBV3-2	once	TRBJ2-5	CASSHPPSLAGQETQYF
TRBV11-2	.	TRBJ1-4	CASSPNGGGRYNEKLFF
TRBV19	.	TRBJ1-3	CASSITRSGNTIYF
TRBV9	.	TRBJ1-6	CASSSLGGDNSPLHF
TRBV18	.	TRBJ2-1	CASSPLSGREQFF
TRBV6-1	.	TRBJ1-6	CASSDIRGGEGDSPLHF
TRBV29-1	.	TRBJ1-1	CSVEVLGQGNTEAFF
TRBV9	once	TRBJ1-2	CASSVGPTKYLYGYTF
TRBV5-6	.	TRBJ1-5	CASSSLGAYSNQPQHF
TRBV15	.	TRBJ2-5	CATSRELAGGFNLMETQYF
TRBV19	.	TRBJ1-1	CASRYRGFTEAFF
TRBV27	.	TRBJ1-4	CASSLGTGVEKLFF
TRBV7-2	few	TRBJ1-2	CASSSPGQGYGYTF